These 16 T cell receptor beta chains were all obtained from the same sample, sequenced in a study of blood T cell repertoires in COVID-19 (dated by TCRdb to the early 2020s). The library was produced with the immunoSEQ multiplex PCR assay. Drawn from immuneACCESS, this table holds only the in-frame rearrangements with V and J called that TCRdb kept. Clones are partly lost; checked studies trace under half to an unresolved V gene and leave the rest unexplained. In this sample the table shows around 100,000 clones, just over 90% of which occur a single time. The biggest ten clones account for 5.1% of the sample. The material sequenced was peripheral blood. The source of these receptors is a man aged 45-65 years with acute or convalescent COVID-19.

This clone has a handful of counts. This rearrangement joins TRBV11-3 to TRBJ2-3, with unresolved D. Trimming removed 1 base from V and 6 bases from J, with 11 bases in between. Germline V gives CDR1 SGHNT, CDR2 YENEEA. This CDR3 comprises 14 residues. For the CDR3, the DNA is TGTGCCAGCAGCTTAGGTCTCCAAGCCGATACGCAGTATTTT. As protein: CASSLGLQADTQYF. The full variable domain, its missing parts supplied by reference TRBV11-3 and TRBJ2-3, is EAGVVQSPRYKIIEKKQPVAFWCNPISGHNTLYWYLQNLGQGPELLIRYENEEAVDDSQLPKDRFSAERLKGVDSTLKIQPAELGDSAVYLCASSLGLQADTQYFGPGTRLTVL.

This sequence joins TRBV25-1 and TRBJ2-5, with unresolved D. V gave up 6 bases and J gave up 5 bases, with 10 bases separating them. The germline gives CDR1 MGHDK, CDR2 SYGVNS. The CDR3 sequence is 12 residues long. CDR3 residues: CASRRTGETQYF. CDR3 nucleotide sequence: TGTGCCAGCAGACGCACCGGGGAGACCCAGTACTTC.

The chain recombines TRBV2 with TRBJ1-2; TRBD1 aligns across 8 bases. The CDR3 length is 13 residues. The V gene end was trimmed by 6 bases and the J gene end by 6 bases; junction bases not matched to a gene: 6. Germline CDR1 is SNHLY and CDR2 is FYNNEI. DNA of the CDR3: TGTGCCAGCAGGACGGGGACAGGAGATGGCTACACCTTC. It encodes CASRTGTGDGYTF. Filled out from reference TRBV2 and TRBJ1-2, the complete variable domain reads EPEVTQTPSHQVTQMGQEVILRCVPISNHLYFYWYRQILGQKVEFLVSFYNNEISEKSEIFDDQFSVERPDGSNFTLKIRSTKLEDSAMYFCASRTGTGDGYTFGSGTRLTVV.

The J gene is TRBJ2-3, the V gene TRBV10-3; TRBD1 agrees at 8 bases. CDR3 size: 13 residues. The V gene end was trimmed by 10 bases and the J gene end by 2 bases; junction bases not matched to a gene: 5. Germline V CDR1 and CDR2: ENHRY, SYGVKD. This chain's CDR3 is CATKDRATDTQYF. The DNA for the CDR3 is TGTGCCACCAAGGACAGGGCCACAGATACGCAGTATTTT.

The rearrangement uses TRBV6-5 and TRBJ1-1; the D gene is possibly TRBD1 (6 bases). Germline CDR1 MNHEY, CDR2 SVGAGI. V was shortened by 5 bases and J by 3 bases, with 13 bases between the two germline ends. CDR3 length equals 14 residues. The CDR3 DNA reads TGTGCCAGCAGTCCCCCTGGACAGTACACTGAAGCTTTCTTT. Its translation is CASSPPGQYTEAFF.

The gene calls are TRBV6-5 and TRBJ1-2; a possible D gene is TRBD1 (5 bases). Germline V gives CDR1 MNHEY, CDR2 SVGAGI. The CDR3 extends over 14 amino acids. Trimming left V 2 bases short and J 6 bases short, with 13 bases between. Here the CDR3 reads CASSYRDSGNGYTF. The DNA for the CDR3 is TGTGCCAGCAGTTACCGCGACAGTGGGAATGGCTACACCTTC.

This chain connects TRBV6-5 to TRBJ1-6; 7 bases match TRBD1. Trimming took 5 bases from V and 4 from J; bases not matched to a gene: 2. From germline, CDR1 is MNHEY and CDR2 SVGAGI. The CDR3 extends over 14 amino acids. In DNA, the CDR3 is TGTGCCAGCAGTCCGACAGGGTATAATTCACCCCTCCACTTT. Its translation: CASSPTGYNSPLHF.

Only one count was recorded for this clone. The J gene is TRBJ1-1, the V gene TRBV5-1; unclear D gene. This CDR3 has 14 residues. Germline-derived CDR1 and CDR2 are SGHRS and YFSETQ. V lost 0 bases, J lost 0 bases, and 6 bases lay in between. CDR3 in amino acids: CASSLVQLNTEAFF. CDR3 DNA sequence: TGCGCCAGCAGCTTGGTTCAGTTGAACACTGAAGCTTTCTTT.

The CDR3: CASSFTSGFGGETQYF. Here the CDR3 DNA reads TGTGCCAGCAGCTTCACTAGCGGCTTTGGGGGAGAGACCCAGTACTTC. The chain recombines TRBV7-9 with TRBJ2-5; 8 bases are shared with TRBD2. The CDR3 consists of 16 residues. The germline CDR1 and CDR2 sequences are SEHNR and FQNEAQ (reference sequence). Trimming took 3 bases from V and 4 from J; bases not matched to a gene: 10. Variable domain in full (rest from reference TRBV7-9 and TRBJ2-5): DTGVSQNPRHKITKRGQNVTFRCDPISEHNRLYWYRQTLGQGPEFLTYFQNEAQLEKSRLLSDRFSAERPKGSFSTLEIQRTEQGDSAMYLCASSFTSGFGGETQYFGPGTRLLVL.

This chain joins TRBV9 and TRBJ2-3; TRBD2 is a possible D gene (5 bases). The CDR3 runs 14 residues. Trimming cost V 3 bases and J 5 bases, with 13 bases left between them. Per germline, CDR1 SGDLS and CDR2 YYNGEE. The CDR3 reads CASSGHPAGDTQYF. Here the CDR3 DNA reads TGTGCCAGCAGCGGGCACCCGGCGGGAGATACGCAGTATTTT.

The CDR3 DNA follows: TGTGCCAGCAGCCAAGTGGGGCTCGGCACTGAAGCTTTCTTT. Translation: CASSQVGLGTEAFF. V usage is TRBV14 and J usage is TRBJ1-1, with D possibly matching TRBD1 (5 bases). Germline CDR1 SGHDN, CDR2 FVKESK. The CDR3 totals 14 residues. Trimming stripped 1 base from V and 4 bases from J, with 10 bases between.

V gene TRBV3-1 (or the pseudogene TRBV3-2) combines with J gene TRBJ2-1, with TRBD2 identical over 9 bases. The CDR3 is 16 amino acids. Per the germline V gene, CDR1 is LGHDT and CDR2 is YNNKEL (reference sequence). Trimming at V came to 1 base and at J to 3 bases, leaving 4 bases not matched to a gene. CDR3: CASSQALAGSYNEQFF. In DNA form, the CDR3 reads TGTGCCAGCAGCCAAGCCCTAGCGGGGAGCTACAATGAGCAGTTCTTC.

This clone was observed a few times. The chain carries TRBV6-6 and TRBJ1-5, with D unresolved. With 0 bases removed from V and 4 bases from J, the gap between germline ends came to 4 bases. Germline V CDR1 and CDR2: MNHNY, SVGAGI (reference sequence). CDR3 length: 13 amino acids. The CDR3, as DNA: TGTGCCAGCAGTTACTCGACAAATCAGCCCCAGCATTTT. Protein: CASSYSTNQPQHF.

This clone appeared a few times. The genes are TRBV7-9 and TRBJ1-6; D is ambiguous. Trimming removed 7 bases from V and 10 bases from J, with 17 bases in between. The CDR3 spans 14 residues. CDR1 and CDR2 (germline): SEHNR, FQNEAQ (reference sequence). CDR3 sequence reads: CASTLPGLGSPLHF. The CDR3 region has the DNA TGTGCCAGCACCCTCCCGGGGTTGGGGTCACCCCTCCACTTT.

The chain uses TRBV5-4 and TRBJ1-1; tentatively, D is TRBD1 (5 bases). V lost 2 bases, J lost 6 bases, and 14 bases lay in between. Germline V gene lookup returns CDR1 SGHNT and CDR2 YYREEE (reference sequence). The CDR3 contains 14 residues. CDR3 region: CASSLGTPGAEAFF. The CDR3 DNA is TGTGCCAGCAGCTTAGGGACCCCGGGGGCTGAAGCTTTCTTT.

This chain connects TRBV18 to TRBJ1-1; D might be TRBD1 (5 bases). V lost 6 bases to trimming and J lost 1 base, with 12 bases between them. The CDR3 extends over 14 amino acids. Germline V gives CDR1 KGHSH, CDR2 LQKENI. CDR3 sequence: CASSYLGGNTEAFF. Written as DNA, the CDR3 is TGTGCCAGCTCTTACCTCGGGGGGAACACTGAAGCTTTCTTT. Full variable domain (missing parts from reference TRBV18 and TRBJ1-1): NAGVMQNPRHLVRRRGQEARLRCSPMKGHSHVYWYRQLPEEGLKFMVYLQKENIIDESGMPKERFSAEFPKEGPSILRIQQVVRGDSAAYFCASSYLGGNTEAFFGQGTRLTVV.